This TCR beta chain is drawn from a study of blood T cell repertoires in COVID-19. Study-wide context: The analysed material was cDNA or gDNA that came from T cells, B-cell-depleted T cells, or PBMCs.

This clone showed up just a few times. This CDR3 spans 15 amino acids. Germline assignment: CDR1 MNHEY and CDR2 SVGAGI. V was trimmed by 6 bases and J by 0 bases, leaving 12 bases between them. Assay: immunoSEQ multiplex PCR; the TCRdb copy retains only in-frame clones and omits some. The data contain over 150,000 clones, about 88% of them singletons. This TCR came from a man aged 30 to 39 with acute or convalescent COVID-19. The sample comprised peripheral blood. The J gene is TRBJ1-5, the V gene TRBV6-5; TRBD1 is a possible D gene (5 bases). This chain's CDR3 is CASRATVSSNQPQHF. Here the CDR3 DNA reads TGTGCCAGCAGGGCGACAGTTTCTAGCAATCAGCCCCAGCATTTT.